This entry lists 3 T cell receptor beta chains sequenced from one sample in a study of breast tumors, draining lymph nodes, adjacent tissues. TCRdb reprocessed the multiplex PCR reads with MiXCR, giving one entry per CDR3 protein. The table lists about 180,000 distinct CDR3 sequences, 30% to 35% of them singletons. Axillary draining lymph nodes of breast cancer patients supplied the node samples. Material: axillary lymph node tissue. The receptor source for this set is a female donor with breast cancer. Some clones in this sample may be carry-over from other donors' samples.

Notes on this clonotype: The junction differs from germline at one of its ends, possibly a read error. The chain joins TRBV7-2 to TRBJ2-3, with a weak D call TRBD1 (6 bases). CDR1 is SGHTA, CDR2 FQGNSA, per germline. The CDR3 length is 15 residues. The CDR3 nucleotides read TGTGCCAGCAGATCGGGACACCTCAGCACAGATACGCAGTATTTC. Encoded protein: CASRSGHLSTDTQYF.

There are many counts of this clonotype. The CDR3 spells CATSRDPYRDSNQPQHF. The CDR3 nucleotides read TGTGCCACCAGCAGAGACCCGTACAGGGATAGCAATCAGCCCCAGCATTTT. The genes are TRBV15 and TRBJ1-5, with D maybe TRBD1 (6 bases). The CDR3 extends over 17 amino acids. Germline V gives CDR1 LNHNV, CDR2 YYDKDF (reference sequence). V lost 0 bases and J lost 0, with 12 bases in between. The full variable domain, rest sourced from reference TRBV15 and TRBJ1-5, is DAMVIQNPRYQVTQFGKPVTLSCSQTLNHNVMYWYQQKSSQAPKLLFHYYDKDFNNEADTPDNFQSRRPNTSFCFLDIRSPGLGDTAMYLCATSRDPYRDSNQPQHFGDGTRLSIL.

There are many counts of this clonotype. V is TRBV20-1 and J is TRBJ2-2; 9 nucleotides match TRBD1. The junction had 5 bases not matched to a gene; V was cut back by 3 bases and J by 6 bases. The germline V gene has CDR1 DFQATT and CDR2 SNEGSKA (reference sequence). This CDR3 spans 14 amino acids. CDR3 coding DNA: TGCAGTGCTAGCACCGGGACAGGGCCCGGGGAGCTGTTTTTT. Translation: CSASTGTGPGELFF.